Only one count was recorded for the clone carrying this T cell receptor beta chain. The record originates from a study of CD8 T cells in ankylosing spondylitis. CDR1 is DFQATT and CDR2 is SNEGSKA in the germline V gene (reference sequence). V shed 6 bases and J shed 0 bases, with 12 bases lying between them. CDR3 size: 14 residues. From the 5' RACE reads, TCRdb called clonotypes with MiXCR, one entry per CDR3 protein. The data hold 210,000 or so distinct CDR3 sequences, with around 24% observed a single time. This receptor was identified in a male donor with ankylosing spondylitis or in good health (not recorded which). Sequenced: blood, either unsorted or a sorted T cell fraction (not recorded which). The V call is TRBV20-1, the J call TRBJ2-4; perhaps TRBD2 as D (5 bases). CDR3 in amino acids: CSAYGVQAKNIQYF. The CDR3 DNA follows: TGCAGTGCCTACGGGGTACAAGCCAAAAACATTCAGTACTTC.